A single count supports the clone carrying this T cell receptor beta chain. What it binds is not known. The sample belongs to a study of T cell responses to AZD1222 COVID-19 vaccine. The CDR3 is 16 amino acids. With V trimmed by 1 base and J by 4 bases, 1 base remained unmatched. Germline V gene data show CDR1 as MDHEN and CDR2 as SYDVKM. Investigators merged groups given second doses at roughly 4 or roughly 12 weeks. Study-wide points: The donor group comprised mostly white British people and more females; the analysis possibly underestimated clonal diversity. Seropositive status at baseline applied to only a handful of AZD1222 recipients.

Profiled with immunoSEQ multiplex PCR; TCRdb holds only in-frame clones, not every one. Among roughly 100,000 clones listed, about 87% were seen once. This sequence joins TRBV28 and TRBJ2-5; TRBD2 aligns across 15 bases. The material sequenced was peripheral blood, taken 28 days after the second AZD1222 dose. The clonotype originates from an adult who received the AZD1222 COVID-19 vaccine. The CDR3 loop is CASSLLGLAGGETQYF. CDR3 nucleotide sequence: TGTGCCAGCAGTTTATTGGGACTAGCGGGAGGAGAGACCCAGTACTTC.